This T cell receptor (beta chain) was recorded in a study of blood T cell repertoires in COVID-19. V gave up 6 bases and J gave up 2 bases, with 20 bases separating them. The CDR3 loop spans 17 amino acids. Germline assignment: CDR1 LNHDA and CDR2 SQIVND (reference sequence). Method: immunoSEQ multiplex PCR; TCRdb's copy keeps in-frame clones and lacks some. The table lists 260,000 or so clones, around 85% of them singletons. The TCR comes from a woman aged 45 to 65 who had recovered from COVID-19. This chain uses TRBV19 with TRBJ1-5; D might be TRBD1 (6 bases). The source material was PBMCs or T cells enriched from blood (not recorded which). DNA for the CDR3: TGTGCCAGTAGGATAAGGGGGTTGGGAGTGGGCAATCAGCCCCAGCATTTT. Protein: CASRIRGLGVGNQPQHF.